This T cell receptor (beta chain) comes out of a study of immune evolution from preneoplasia to lung adenocarcinoma. This CDR3 has 15 residues. Germline V gene sequence: CDR1 SGHRS, CDR2 YFSETQ. J gave up 0 bases and V 4 bases, and 7 bases lay outside the gene matches. For this clone: Its target is not known. Distinct nucleotide sequences in the sample also encode this CDR3.

Each case's diagnosis was confirmed by two pathologists on H&E. Nucleic acids came from premalignant or tumor cells enriched by macro-dissection. This table comes from immunoSEQ multiplex PCR, and its TCRdb copy is limited to in-frame clones, with some not included. The sample lists under 4,000 clones; about 80% were seen once. The study's findings and limits: Normal lung had the highest top T cell clone frequencies.

This receptor was identified in a person aged 65 to 85 with invasive lung adenocarcinoma. The specimen sequenced was FFPE invasive lung adenocarcinoma tissue. This chain connects TRBV5-1 to TRBJ2-7; 7 nucleotides line up with TRBD1. DNA for the CDR3: TGCGCCAGCAGCCCTCTCGGGACAGTCTCCTACGAGCAGTACTTC. Translated, it gives CASSPLGTVSYEQYF. The full variable domain, its missing parts supplied by reference TRBV5-1 and TRBJ2-7, is KAGVTQTPRYLIKTRGQQVTLSCSPISGHRSVSWYQQTPGQGLQFLFEYFSETQRNKGNFPGRFSGRQFSNSRSEMNVSTLELGDSALYLCASSPLGTVSYEQYFGPGTRLTVT.